A selection of T cell receptor beta chains follows, all from one sample in a study of T cell responses to AZD1222 COVID-19 vaccine. Repertoires were generated with immunoSEQ multiplex PCR, while TCRdb's copy carries only in-frame clones and drops some. Among approximately 200,000 clones, approximately 93% were seen once, and the ten largest hold 1%. The material was peripheral blood, obtained 28 days after the second AZD1222 dose. The receptor source for this set is an adult who received the AZD1222 COVID-19 vaccine. Each CDR3 is given with its conserved first and last residue. The order of the fields is V gene, J gene, clone size, D gene, CDR3 DNA, CDR3 protein. The D gene is left open where the match is weak. Only part of the rows carry a size: once, few, many, or a class if the clone is expanded.

v_gene: TRBV5-6; j_gene: TRBJ2-5; abundance: once; d_gene: .; CDR3nt: TGTGCCAGACAGGGCGGATTGCAAGAGACCCAGTACTTC; CDR3aa: CARQGGLQETQYF
v_gene: TRBV27; j_gene: TRBJ2-1; abundance: .; d_gene: .; CDR3nt: TGTGCCAGCAGTTTACCAGGGGGGTTCTACAATGAGCAGTTCTTC; CDR3aa: CASSLPGGFYNEQFF
v_gene: TRBV19; j_gene: TRBJ1-5; abundance: .; d_gene: TRBD1; CDR3nt: TGTGCCACTTACGACAGGGATAGCAATCAGCCCCAGCATTTT; CDR3aa: CATYDRDSNQPQHF
v_gene: TRBV10-3; j_gene: TRBJ2-2; abundance: once; d_gene: TRBD1; CDR3nt: TGTGCCATCAGCCGGGGACAGGGGGTAACCGGGGAGCTGTTTTTT; CDR3aa: CAISRGQGVTGELFF
v_gene: TRBV19; j_gene: TRBJ1-3; abundance: .; d_gene: .; CDR3nt: TGTGCCAGCGCGTCTCCCGGGACAAGCACCATATATTTT; CDR3aa: CASASPGTSTIYF
v_gene: TRBV29-1; j_gene: TRBJ2-5; abundance: .; d_gene: .; CDR3nt: TGCAGCGTTCCGTGGAGGTCCTCGGGGACCCAGTACTTC; CDR3aa: CSVPWRSSGTQYF
v_gene: TRBV13; j_gene: TRBJ1-2; abundance: .; d_gene: .; CDR3nt: TGTGCCAGCAGCTTAGTGACTGACTATGGCTACACCTTC; CDR3aa: CASSLVTDYGYTF
v_gene: TRBV4-1; j_gene: TRBJ1-2; abundance: .; d_gene: .; CDR3nt: TGCGCCAGCAGCCAAGGAGACAGAGTCAATGGCTACACCTTC; CDR3aa: CASSQGDRVNGYTF
v_gene: TRBV27; j_gene: TRBJ2-7; abundance: .; d_gene: .; CDR3nt: TGTGCCAGCAGTCTGACAGTTTCCTACGAGCAGTACTTC; CDR3aa: CASSLTVSYEQYF
v_gene: TRBV6-5; j_gene: TRBJ2-3; abundance: .; d_gene: .; CDR3nt: TGTGCCAGCAGTTTACCGGCCGTTGACACAGATACGCAGTATTTT; CDR3aa: CASSLPAVDTDTQYF
v_gene: TRBV6-1; j_gene: TRBJ2-3; abundance: .; d_gene: .; CDR3nt: TGTGCCAGCAGTGAAGTCTATACGCAGTATTTT; CDR3aa: CASSEVYTQYF
v_gene: TRBV9; j_gene: TRBJ2-1; abundance: .; d_gene: TRBD2; CDR3nt: TGTGCCAGCAGCGTAGTTGCTAGCGGGGGTTACAATGAGCAGTTCTTC; CDR3aa: CASSVVASGGYNEQFF
v_gene: TRBV19; j_gene: TRBJ1-2; abundance: few; d_gene: TRBD1; CDR3nt: TGTGCCAGTACCGAGGACAGGGCTGGATCAGGCTACACCTTC; CDR3aa: CASTEDRAGSGYTF
v_gene: TRBV2; j_gene: TRBJ1-4; abundance: .; d_gene: TRBD1; CDR3nt: TGTGCCAGCAGTGTTTTGGGACAGAGGAATGAAAAACTGTTTTTT; CDR3aa: CASSVLGQRNEKLFF
v_gene: TRBV4-1; j_gene: TRBJ1-1; abundance: once; d_gene: .; CDR3nt: TGCGCCAGCAGCCAAGAAGGCGTGGGGAGACGGGAAGCTTTCTTT; CDR3aa: CASSQEGVGRREAFF
v_gene: TRBV10-1; j_gene: TRBJ1-1; abundance: .; d_gene: .; CDR3nt: TGCGCCAGCAGTGAGTCGGGGCCCCTAGGGGACACTGAAGCTTTCTTT; CDR3aa: CASSESGPLGDTEAFF
v_gene: TRBV2; j_gene: TRBJ2-1; abundance: once; d_gene: .; CDR3nt: TGTGCCAGTGAGGGTAATGAGCAGTTCTTC; CDR3aa: CASEGNEQFF
v_gene: TRBV2; j_gene: TRBJ1-5; abundance: .; d_gene: TRBD1; CDR3nt: TGTGCCAGCAGTGAGGTTGAGACAGGGGTCCATGGCAATCAGCCCCAGCATTTT; CDR3aa: CASSEVETGVHGNQPQHF
v_gene: TRBV3-1/TRBV3-2; j_gene: TRBJ1-2; abundance: .; d_gene: TRBD1; CDR3nt: TGTGCCAGCAGCCAGCCGACAGGGGGAGGCTACACCTTC; CDR3aa: CASSQPTGGGYTF
v_gene: TRBV6-5; j_gene: TRBJ1-5; abundance: .; d_gene: .; CDR3nt: TGTGCCAGCAGGGGGACGGACTACAATCAGCCCCAGCATTTT; CDR3aa: CASRGTDYNQPQHF
v_gene: TRBV20-1; j_gene: TRBJ2-1; abundance: .; d_gene: TRBD2; CDR3nt: TGCAAGGCGGGGGGTGAGCAGTTCTTC; CDR3aa: CKAGGEQFF
v_gene: TRBV7-6; j_gene: TRBJ2-1; abundance: .; d_gene: .; CDR3nt: TGTGCCAGCAGCTTAGATGTGGGACGTTACAATGAGCAGTTCTTC; CDR3aa: CASSLDVGRYNEQFF
v_gene: TRBV28; j_gene: TRBJ1-5; abundance: .; d_gene: .; CDR3nt: TGTGCCAGCAGTTTGGGTAGTGGGGGGTATAGCAATCAGCCCCAGCATTTT; CDR3aa: CASSLGSGGYSNQPQHF
v_gene: TRBV7-9; j_gene: TRBJ1-2; abundance: few; d_gene: .; CDR3nt: TGTGCCAGCAGCCCACAGAACACGGTTTATGGCTACACCTTC; CDR3aa: CASSPQNTVYGYTF
v_gene: TRBV13; j_gene: TRBJ2-7; abundance: .; d_gene: .; CDR3nt: TGTGCCAGCGCGACCGGGGGCCTATCCTACGAGCAGTACTTC; CDR3aa: CASATGGLSYEQYF
v_gene: TRBV6-5; j_gene: TRBJ2-1; abundance: few; d_gene: TRBD2; CDR3nt: TGTGCCAGCACCCCCACAGCGGGGGATATCGGTGAGCAGTTCTTC; CDR3aa: CASTPTAGDIGEQFF
v_gene: TRBV3-1/TRBV3-2; j_gene: TRBJ1-4; abundance: few; d_gene: .; CDR3nt: TGTGCCAGCTCCTTCGCAGCGACTAATGAAAAACTGTTTTTT; CDR3aa: CASSFAATNEKLFF
v_gene: TRBV6-5; j_gene: TRBJ1-1; abundance: .; d_gene: .; CDR3nt: TGTGCCAGCAGTTCAGGGTTTCCTGAAGCTTTCTTT; CDR3aa: CASSSGFPEAFF
v_gene: TRBV2; j_gene: TRBJ1-6; abundance: .; d_gene: .; CDR3nt: TGTGCCAGCAGTGAAGCGCTCCGGGGAATGTCACCCCTCCACTTT; CDR3aa: CASSEALRGMSPLHF
v_gene: TRBV9; j_gene: TRBJ1-6; abundance: .; d_gene: .; CDR3nt: TGTGCCAGCAGCGCCCAACAGATTAATTCACCCCTCCACTTT; CDR3aa: CASSAQQINSPLHF
v_gene: TRBV10-3; j_gene: TRBJ1-2; abundance: .; d_gene: .; CDR3nt: TGTGCCATCAGTGAGGCAGGGATGGACTATGGCTACACCTTC; CDR3aa: CAISEAGMDYGYTF
v_gene: TRBV19; j_gene: TRBJ2-5; abundance: .; d_gene: .; CDR3nt: TGTGCCAGTAGTATCCCGGGACCACGGGGCCAGACCCAGTACTTC; CDR3aa: CASSIPGPRGQTQYF
v_gene: TRBV6-2/TRBV6-3; j_gene: TRBJ1-2; abundance: .; d_gene: .; CDR3nt: TGTGCCAGCAGTTACTCGACGGGACAACTCTATGGCTACACCTTC; CDR3aa: CASSYSTGQLYGYTF
v_gene: TRBV11-3; j_gene: TRBJ2-1; abundance: .; d_gene: TRBD2; CDR3nt: TGTGCCAGCCGCCCCGGGACTACTGGCGATGAGCAGTTCTTC; CDR3aa: CASRPGTTGDEQFF
v_gene: TRBV12-3/TRBV12-4; j_gene: TRBJ2-7; abundance: .; d_gene: .; CDR3nt: TGTGCCAGCAGTTTATTAGATTACGAGCAGTACTTC; CDR3aa: CASSLLDYEQYF
v_gene: TRBV12-3/TRBV12-4; j_gene: TRBJ1-3; abundance: .; d_gene: .; CDR3nt: TGTGCCAGCAGTTTAACCCGAGGAAACACCATATATTTT; CDR3aa: CASSLTRGNTIYF
v_gene: TRBV4-3; j_gene: TRBJ1-2; abundance: .; d_gene: TRBD1; CDR3nt: TGCGCCAGCAGCCAAGAAGTCGGGACAGCCTATGGCTACACCTTC; CDR3aa: CASSQEVGTAYGYTF
v_gene: TRBV6-5; j_gene: TRBJ1-1; abundance: .; d_gene: .; CDR3nt: TGTGCCAGCAACTCCTACACTGAAGCTTTCTTT; CDR3aa: CASNSYTEAFF
v_gene: TRBV3-1/TRBV3-2; j_gene: TRBJ1-3; abundance: .; d_gene: .; CDR3nt: TGTGCCAGCGGCGGTGGCAATGGAAACACCATATATTTT; CDR3aa: CASGGGNGNTIYF
v_gene: TRBV7-9; j_gene: TRBJ2-3; abundance: .; d_gene: TRBD2; CDR3nt: TGTGCCAGCAGCCAAACTAGCGGGGCCACAGATACGCAGTATTTT; CDR3aa: CASSQTSGATDTQYF
v_gene: TRBV11-2; j_gene: TRBJ2-1; abundance: .; d_gene: TRBD1; CDR3nt: TGTGCCAGCAGCTTGGACAGGGGCAATGAGCAGTTCTTC; CDR3aa: CASSLDRGNEQFF
v_gene: TRBV5-5; j_gene: TRBJ2-2; abundance: .; d_gene: .; CDR3nt: TGTGCCAGCAGCTGGGGAGGAGGGGGAAGAACCGGGGAGCTGTTTTTT; CDR3aa: CASSWGGGGRTGELFF
v_gene: TRBV10-1; j_gene: TRBJ2-1; abundance: .; d_gene: TRBD2; CDR3nt: TGCGCCAGCACCCCTGGAGTAGCGGGGGACAATGAGCAGTTCTTC; CDR3aa: CASTPGVAGDNEQFF
v_gene: TRBV24-1; j_gene: TRBJ2-3; abundance: .; d_gene: TRBD2; CDR3nt: TGTGCCACCAGTGACTCCCGGACTAGCGGGGGCACAGATACGCAGTATTTT; CDR3aa: CATSDSRTSGGTDTQYF
v_gene: TRBV10-2; j_gene: TRBJ2-5; abundance: .; d_gene: TRBD1; CDR3nt: TGCGCCAGCAAGGACAGGGGTGGGGAGACCCAGTACTTC; CDR3aa: CASKDRGGETQYF